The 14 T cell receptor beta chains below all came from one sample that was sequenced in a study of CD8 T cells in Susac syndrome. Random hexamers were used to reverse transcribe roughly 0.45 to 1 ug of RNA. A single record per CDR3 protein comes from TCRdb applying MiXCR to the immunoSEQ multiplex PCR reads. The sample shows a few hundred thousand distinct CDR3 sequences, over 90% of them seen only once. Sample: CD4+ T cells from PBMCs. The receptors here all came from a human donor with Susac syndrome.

The CDR3 DNA follows: TGCAGTGCCAGTACTAGCGGCCAAGAGACCCAGTACTTC. Amino acid sequence: CSASTSGQETQYF. The V gene is TRBV20-1, the J gene TRBJ2-5, with 8 bases matching TRBD2. This CDR3 is 13 amino acids long. The germline CDR1 and CDR2 sequences are DFQATT and SNEGSKA (reference sequence). The J segment lost 1 base and the V segment lost 6 bases, leaving 4 bases of the junction unmatched.

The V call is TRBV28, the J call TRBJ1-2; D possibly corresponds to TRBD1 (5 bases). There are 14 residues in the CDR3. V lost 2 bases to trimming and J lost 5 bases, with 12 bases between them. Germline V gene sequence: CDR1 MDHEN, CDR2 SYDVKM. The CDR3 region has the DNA TGTGCCAGCAGTTTACCGCAGGGTGTGTATGGCTACACCTTC. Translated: CASSLPQGVYGYTF.

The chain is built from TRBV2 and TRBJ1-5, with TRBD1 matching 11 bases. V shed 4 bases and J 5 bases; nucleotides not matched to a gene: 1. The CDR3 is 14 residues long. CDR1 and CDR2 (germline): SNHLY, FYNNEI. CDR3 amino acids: CASSGGQGDQPQHF. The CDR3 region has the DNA TGTGCCAGCAGTGGGGGACAGGGGGATCAGCCCCAGCATTTT.

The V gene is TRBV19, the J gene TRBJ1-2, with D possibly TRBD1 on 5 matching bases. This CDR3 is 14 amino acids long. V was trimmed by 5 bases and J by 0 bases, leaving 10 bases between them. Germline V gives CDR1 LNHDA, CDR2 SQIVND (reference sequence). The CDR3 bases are TGTGCCAGTAGTTCCGGGACGGCTAACTATGGCTACACCTTC. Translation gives CASSSGTANYGYTF. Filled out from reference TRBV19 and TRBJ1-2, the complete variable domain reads DGGITQSPKYLFRKEGQNVTLSCEQNLNHDAMYWYRQDPGQGLRLIYYSQIVNDFQKGDIAEGYSVSREKKESFPLTVTSAQKNPTAFYLCASSSGTANYGYTFGSGTRLTVV.

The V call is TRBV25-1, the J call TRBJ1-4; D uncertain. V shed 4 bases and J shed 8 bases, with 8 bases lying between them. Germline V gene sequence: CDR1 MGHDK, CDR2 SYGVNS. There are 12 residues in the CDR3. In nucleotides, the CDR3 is TGTGCCAGCAGTGGCACACGGGAAAAACTGTTTTTT. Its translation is CASSGTREKLFF.

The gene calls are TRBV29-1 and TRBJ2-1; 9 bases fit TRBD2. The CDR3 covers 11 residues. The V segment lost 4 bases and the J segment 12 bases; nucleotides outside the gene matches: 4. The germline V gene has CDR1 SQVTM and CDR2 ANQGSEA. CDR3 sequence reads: CSVVRGGGQFF. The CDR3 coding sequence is TGCAGCGTTGTACGCGGGGGGGGGCAGTTCTTC.

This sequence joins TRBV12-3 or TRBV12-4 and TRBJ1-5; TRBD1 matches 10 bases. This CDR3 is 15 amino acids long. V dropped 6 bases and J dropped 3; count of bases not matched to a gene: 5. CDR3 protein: CASRTGTGDNQPQHF. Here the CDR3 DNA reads TGTGCCAGCAGGACCGGGACAGGGGACAATCAGCCCCAGCATTTT.

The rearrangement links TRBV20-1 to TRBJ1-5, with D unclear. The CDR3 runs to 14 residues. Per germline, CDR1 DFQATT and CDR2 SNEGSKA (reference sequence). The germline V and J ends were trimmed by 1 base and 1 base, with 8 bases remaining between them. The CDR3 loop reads CSARGLRSNQPQHF. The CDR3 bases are TGCAGTGCTAGAGGACTTAGGAGCAATCAGCCCCAGCATTTT.

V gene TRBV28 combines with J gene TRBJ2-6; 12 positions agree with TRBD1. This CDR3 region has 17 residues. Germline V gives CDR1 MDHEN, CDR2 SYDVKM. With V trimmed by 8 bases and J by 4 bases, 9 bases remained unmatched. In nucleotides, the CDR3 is TGTGCCAGCGGCCCCCGGGACAGGGGGCGCGGGGCCAACGTCCTGACTTTC. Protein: CASGPRDRGRGANVLTF.

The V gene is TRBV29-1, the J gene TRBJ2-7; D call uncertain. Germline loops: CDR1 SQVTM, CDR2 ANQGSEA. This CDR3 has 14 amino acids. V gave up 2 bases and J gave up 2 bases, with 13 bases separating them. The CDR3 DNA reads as TGCAGCGTTGAAAAACTGGACGGGCCCTACGAGCAGTACTTC. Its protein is CSVEKLDGPYEQYF.

DNA of the CDR3: TGTGCCAGTACCATCCATCAGGGTAACAACTATGGCTACACCTTC. Protein sequence: CASTIHQGNNYGYTF. The V call is TRBV19, the J call TRBJ1-2; TRBD1 might be the D (5 bases). V lost 7 bases and J 2 bases, leaving 17 bases between the germline ends. Germline V gene data show CDR1 as LNHDA and CDR2 as SQIVND (reference sequence). There are 15 residues in the CDR3.

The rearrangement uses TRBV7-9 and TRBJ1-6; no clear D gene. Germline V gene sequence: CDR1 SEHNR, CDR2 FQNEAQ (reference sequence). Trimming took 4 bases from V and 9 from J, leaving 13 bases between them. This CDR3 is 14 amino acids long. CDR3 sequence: CASSYSGLSSPLHF. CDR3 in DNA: TGTGCCAGCAGCTACTCCGGACTATCTTCACCCCTCCACTTT.

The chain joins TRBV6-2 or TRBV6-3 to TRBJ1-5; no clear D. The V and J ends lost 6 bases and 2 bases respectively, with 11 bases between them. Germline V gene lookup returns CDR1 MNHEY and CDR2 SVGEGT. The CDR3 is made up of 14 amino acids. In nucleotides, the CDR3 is TGTGCCAGCAGAATGCCTGGGGGCAATCAGCCCCAGCATTTT. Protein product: CASRMPGGNQPQHF.

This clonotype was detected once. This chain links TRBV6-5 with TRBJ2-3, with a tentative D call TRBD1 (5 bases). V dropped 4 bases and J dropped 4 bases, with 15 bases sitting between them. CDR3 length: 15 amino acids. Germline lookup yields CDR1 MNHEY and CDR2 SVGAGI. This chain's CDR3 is CASSSPKGSADTQYF. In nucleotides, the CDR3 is TGTGCCAGCAGTTCCCCGAAGGGGTCCGCAGATACGCAGTATTTT.